Presented here are 13 T cell receptor beta chains from one specimen sequenced in a study of identifying expanded T cells in peripheral blood. The repertoire was sequenced with immunoSEQ multiplex PCR; TCRdb's copy has only in-frame clones and lacks some. The sample includes 91,000 or so clones, about 90% seen only once; the top ten take roughly 3.9%. Sequenced: blood. Every receptor here comes from a person aged 18-70 years in good health.

The chain carries TRBV6-1 and TRBJ1-1; D is unresolved. The CDR3 runs 13 residues. V lost 2 bases, J lost 3 bases, and 7 bases lay in between. The germline V gene has CDR1 MNHNS and CDR2 SASEGT. The CDR3 loop reads CASSEIGYTEAFF. DNA of the CDR3: TGTGCCAGCAGTGAAATCGGTTACACTGAAGCTTTCTTT.

The V call is TRBV28, the J call TRBJ1-6, with D possibly matching TRBD1 (6 bases). Trimming took 5 bases from V and 13 from J, leaving 12 bases between them. CDR3 length: 12 residues. Germline assignment: CDR1 MDHEN and CDR2 SYDVKM. The CDR3: CASSPPRGPLHF. CDR3 DNA sequence: TGTGCCAGCAGTCCCCCCAGGGGCCCCCTCCACTTT.

V is TRBV30 and J is TRBJ2-1, with D tentatively TRBD2 (6 bases). With 5 bases removed from V and 4 bases from J, the gap between germline ends came to 15 bases. CDR3 length: 14 amino acids. Germline CDR1 GTSNPN, CDR2 SVGIG (reference sequence). CDR3 protein: CAWQHSGWYNEQFF. The CDR3 region has the DNA TGTGCCTGGCAACACAGCGGGTGGTACAATGAGCAGTTCTTC.

This clone has more than one count but fewer than ten. The genes are TRBV4-2 and TRBJ1-2; D call uncertain. V lost 1 base and J lost 5, with 8 bases in between. The CDR3 is 13 residues long. CDR1 is LGHNA, CDR2 YNFKEQ, per germline. The CDR3 is CASSQAEAYGYTF. DNA for the CDR3: TGTGCCAGCAGCCAAGCAGAGGCGTATGGCTACACCTTC.

With regard to this clone: One end of the junction varies from germline; a read error may be responsible. The chain uses TRBV6-5 and TRBJ2-5; D unclear. CDR3 length: 15 residues. Germline CDR1 and CDR2: MNHEY and SVGAGI. CDR3 in amino acids: CASSYGLWSQGTQYF. For the CDR3, the DNA is TGTGCCAGCAGTTACGGGTTATGGAGCCAAGGGACCCAGTACTTC.

V gene TRBV4-1 combines with J gene TRBJ1-2; the D gene is possibly TRBD1 (6 bases). The CDR3 runs 16 residues. The V gene lost 4 bases and the J gene lost 5 bases, with 20 bases spanning the gap. Germline V gene lookup returns CDR1 MGHRA and CDR2 YSYEKL. The CDR3 here is CASSPRQVQSTYGYTF. CDR3 nucleotides: TGCGCCAGCAGCCCCCGACAGGTCCAATCCACATATGGCTACACCTTC.

V is TRBV14 and J is TRBJ2-7; 9 nucleotides agree with TRBD1. J gave up 4 bases and V 0 bases, and 4 bases lay outside the gene matches. The CDR3 contains 15 residues. CDR1 SGHDN and CDR2 FVKESK come from the germline V gene. CDR3 amino acids: CASSQDGQGWYEQYF. The CDR3 DNA reads as TGTGCCAGCAGCCAAGATGGACAGGGGTGGTACGAGCAGTACTTC.

The chain joins TRBV28 to TRBJ2-5; 9 nucleotides align to TRBD2. The CDR3 loop spans 15 amino acids. CDR1 and CDR2 from the germline V gene are MDHEN and SYDVKM. Unmatched junction bases numbered 8, after V lost 4 bases and J lost 5 bases. The CDR3: CASSSLAGEKETQYF. CDR3 bases: TGTGCCAGCAGTTCGTTAGCGGGAGAGAAGGAGACCCAGTACTTC.

This clone was seen once. The V call is TRBV7-8, the J call TRBJ2-2, with 9 bases lining up with TRBD1. The V segment lost 5 bases and the J segment 4 bases; nucleotides outside the gene matches: 5. The germline gives CDR1 SGHVS, CDR2 FQNEAQ. The CDR3 has 15 residues. The CDR3 loop is CASSPYRGLTGELFF. The CDR3 bases are TGTGCCAGCAGCCCTTACAGGGGGCTCACCGGGGAGCTGTTTTTT.

This chain connects TRBV7-2 to TRBJ1-5; tentatively, D is TRBD1 (5 bases). Germline CDR1 and CDR2: SGHTA and FQGNSA. This CDR3 has 14 amino acids. V lost 5 bases to trimming and J lost 7 bases, with 15 bases between them. CDR3 loop: CASSLGGGRQPQHF. In DNA form, the CDR3 reads TGTGCCAGCAGCCTGGGGGGGGGACGGCAGCCCCAGCATTTT.

For the CDR3, the DNA is TGCGCCAGCAGCCTGATCAATGAGCAGTTCTTC. It translates to CASSLINEQFF. The chain couples TRBV5-1 to TRBJ2-1; D not resolved. The CDR3 has 11 residues. V was pared by 4 bases and J by 6 bases, with 5 bases between. From germline, CDR1 is SGHRS and CDR2 YFSETQ.

J is TRBJ1-3 and V is TRBV5-1; D is perhaps TRBD1 (6 bases). Germline V gene sequence: CDR1 SGHRS, CDR2 YFSETQ. The CDR3 is made up of 17 amino acids. Deletions cut 0 bases from V and 0 bases from J, with 13 bases between. The CDR3, as DNA: TGCGCCAGCAGCTTGGCCTTGGACAGCAGCTCTGGAAACACCATATATTTT. Translation: CASSLALDSSSGNTIYF.

There are a few counts of this clone. The sample contains more than one DNA sequence encoding this CDR3. This chain links TRBV5-1 with TRBJ1-2, with 7 bases fitting TRBD1. This CDR3 has 13 amino acids. In germline, CDR1 is SGHRS, CDR2 YFSETQ. V lost 4 bases, J lost 5 bases, and 5 bases stayed unmatched. The CDR3: CASSETGNYGYTF. CDR3 nucleotide sequence: TGCGCCAGCAGCGAGACAGGGAATTATGGCTACACCTTC.